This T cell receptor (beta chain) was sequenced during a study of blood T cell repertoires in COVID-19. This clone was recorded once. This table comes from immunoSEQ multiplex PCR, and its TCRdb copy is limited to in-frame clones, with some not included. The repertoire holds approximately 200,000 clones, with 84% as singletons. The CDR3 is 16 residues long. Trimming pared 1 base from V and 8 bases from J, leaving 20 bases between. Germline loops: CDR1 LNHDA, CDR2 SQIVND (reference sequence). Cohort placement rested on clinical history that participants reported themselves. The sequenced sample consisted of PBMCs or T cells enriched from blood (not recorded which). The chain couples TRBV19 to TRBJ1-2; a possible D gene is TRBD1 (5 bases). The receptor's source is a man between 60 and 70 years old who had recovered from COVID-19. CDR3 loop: CASSIALTPGPWGYTF. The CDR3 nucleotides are TGTGCCAGTAGTATAGCGCTAACCCCAGGGCCTTGGGGCTACACCTTC.